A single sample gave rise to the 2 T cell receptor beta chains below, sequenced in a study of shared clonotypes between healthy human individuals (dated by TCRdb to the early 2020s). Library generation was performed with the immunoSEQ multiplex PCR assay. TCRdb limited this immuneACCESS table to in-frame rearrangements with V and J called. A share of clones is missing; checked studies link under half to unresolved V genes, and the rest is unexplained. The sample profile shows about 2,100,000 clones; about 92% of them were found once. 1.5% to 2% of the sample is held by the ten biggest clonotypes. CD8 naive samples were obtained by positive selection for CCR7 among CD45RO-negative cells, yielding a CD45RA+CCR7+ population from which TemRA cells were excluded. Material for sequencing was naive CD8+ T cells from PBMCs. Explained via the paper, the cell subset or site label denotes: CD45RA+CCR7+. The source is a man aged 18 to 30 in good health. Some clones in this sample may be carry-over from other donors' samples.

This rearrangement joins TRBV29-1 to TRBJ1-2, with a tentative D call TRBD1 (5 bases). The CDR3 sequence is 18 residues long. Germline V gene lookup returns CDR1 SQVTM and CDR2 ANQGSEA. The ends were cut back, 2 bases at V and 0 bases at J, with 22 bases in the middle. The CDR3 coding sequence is TGCAGCGTTGAATCCACCCGTTCCGGTGGGGGGTCTAACTATGGCTACACCTTC. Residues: CSVESTRSGGGSNYGYTF.

CDR3 region: CASSYSNYGYTF. The CDR3 coding sequence is TGTGCCAGCAGTTACTCTAACTATGGCTACACCTTC. The chain carries TRBV28 and TRBJ1-2; D unresolved. The CDR3 is 12 residues long. Germline CDR1 is MDHEN and CDR2 is SYDVKM. Trimming took 4 bases from V and 0 from J, leaving 3 bases between them.